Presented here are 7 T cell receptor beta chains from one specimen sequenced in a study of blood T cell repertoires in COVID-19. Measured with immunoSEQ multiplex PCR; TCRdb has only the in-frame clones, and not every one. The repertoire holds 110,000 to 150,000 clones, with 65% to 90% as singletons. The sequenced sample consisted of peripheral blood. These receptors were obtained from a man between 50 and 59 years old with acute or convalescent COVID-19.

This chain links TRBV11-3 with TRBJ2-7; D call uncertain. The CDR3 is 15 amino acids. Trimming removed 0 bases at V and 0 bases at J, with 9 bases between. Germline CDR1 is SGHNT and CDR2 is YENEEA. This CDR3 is CASSLDAAYSYEQYF. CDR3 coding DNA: TGTGCCAGCAGCTTAGATGCGGCTTACTCCTACGAGCAGTACTTC.

The CDR3 here is CASRPGSSYEQYF. In DNA form, the CDR3 reads TGTGCCAGCAGACCGGGATCCTCCTACGAGCAGTACTTC. The chain combines TRBV6-5 with TRBJ2-7, with D perhaps TRBD2 (5 bases). The V gene's germline CDR1 is MNHEY and CDR2 SVGAGI. This CDR3 has 13 amino acids. Trimming cost V 6 bases and J 0 bases, with 9 bases left between them.

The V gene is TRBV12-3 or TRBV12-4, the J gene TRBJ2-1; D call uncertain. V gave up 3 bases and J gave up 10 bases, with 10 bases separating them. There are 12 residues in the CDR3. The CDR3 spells CASSFEWREQFF. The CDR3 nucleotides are TGTGCCAGCAGTTTCGAGTGGAGAGAGCAGTTCTTC.

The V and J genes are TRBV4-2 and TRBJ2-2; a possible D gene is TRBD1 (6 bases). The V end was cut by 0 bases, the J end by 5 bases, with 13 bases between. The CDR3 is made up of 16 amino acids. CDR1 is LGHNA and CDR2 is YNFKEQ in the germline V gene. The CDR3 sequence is CASSQEQQGRTGELFF. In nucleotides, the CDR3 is TGTGCCAGCAGCCAAGAACAACAGGGAAGAACCGGGGAGCTGTTTTTT.

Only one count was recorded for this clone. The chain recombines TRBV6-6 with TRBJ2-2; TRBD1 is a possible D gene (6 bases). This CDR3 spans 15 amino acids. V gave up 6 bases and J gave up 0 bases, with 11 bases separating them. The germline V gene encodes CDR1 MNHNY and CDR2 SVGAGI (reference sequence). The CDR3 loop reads CASRQDRSNTGELFF. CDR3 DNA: TGTGCCAGCAGGCAAGACAGGTCGAACACCGGGGAGCTGTTTTTT.

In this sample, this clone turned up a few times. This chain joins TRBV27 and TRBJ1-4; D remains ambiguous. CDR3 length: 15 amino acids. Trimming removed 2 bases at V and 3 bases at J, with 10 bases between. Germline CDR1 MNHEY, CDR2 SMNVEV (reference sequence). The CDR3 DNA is TGTGCCAGCAGTTTAATCGAGGGTGCTAATGAAAAACTGTTTTTT. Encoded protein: CASSLIEGANEKLFF.

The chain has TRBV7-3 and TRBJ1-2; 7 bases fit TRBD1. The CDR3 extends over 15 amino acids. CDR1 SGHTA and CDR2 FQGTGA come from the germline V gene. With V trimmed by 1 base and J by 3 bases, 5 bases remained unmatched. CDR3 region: CASSLRGDSDYGYTF. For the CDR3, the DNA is TGTGCCAGCAGCTTAAGAGGGGACAGTGACTATGGCTACACCTTC.